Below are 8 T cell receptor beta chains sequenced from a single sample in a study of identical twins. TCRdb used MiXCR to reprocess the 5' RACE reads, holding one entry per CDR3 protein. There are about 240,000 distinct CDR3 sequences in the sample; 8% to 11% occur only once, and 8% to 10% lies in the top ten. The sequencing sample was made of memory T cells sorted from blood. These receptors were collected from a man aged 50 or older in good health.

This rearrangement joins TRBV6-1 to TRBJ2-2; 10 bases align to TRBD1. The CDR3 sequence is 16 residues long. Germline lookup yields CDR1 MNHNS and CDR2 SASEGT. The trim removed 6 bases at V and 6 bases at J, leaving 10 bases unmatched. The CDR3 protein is CASRPGQGTVAGELFF. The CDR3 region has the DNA TGTGCCAGCAGGCCGGGACAGGGGACGGTCGCCGGGGAGCTGTTTTTT.

CDR3 amino acids: CSVARSNEQFF. The CDR3 DNA reads as TGCAGCGTTGCGCGATCCAATGAGCAGTTCTTC. J is TRBJ2-1 and V is TRBV29-1; D is unresolved. The CDR3 runs 11 residues. Trimming took off 4 bases at V and 6 bases at J, with 7 bases between the two ends. Germline V lookup: CDR1 SQVTM, CDR2 ANQGSEA.

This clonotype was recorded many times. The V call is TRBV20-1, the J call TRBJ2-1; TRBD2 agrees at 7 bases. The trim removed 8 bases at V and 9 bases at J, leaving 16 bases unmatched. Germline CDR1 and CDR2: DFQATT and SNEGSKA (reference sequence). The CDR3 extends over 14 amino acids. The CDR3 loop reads CSPRSPGGRGEQFF. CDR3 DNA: TGCAGTCCCAGGAGCCCGGGGGGACGGGGTGAGCAGTTCTTC.

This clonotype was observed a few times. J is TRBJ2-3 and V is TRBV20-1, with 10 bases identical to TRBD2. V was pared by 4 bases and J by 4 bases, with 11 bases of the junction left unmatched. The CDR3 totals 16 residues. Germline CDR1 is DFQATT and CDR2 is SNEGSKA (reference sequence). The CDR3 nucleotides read TGCAGTGCTATTCAGTGGGCTAGCGGGAGCTCAGATACGCAGTATTTT. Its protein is CSAIQWASGSSDTQYF.

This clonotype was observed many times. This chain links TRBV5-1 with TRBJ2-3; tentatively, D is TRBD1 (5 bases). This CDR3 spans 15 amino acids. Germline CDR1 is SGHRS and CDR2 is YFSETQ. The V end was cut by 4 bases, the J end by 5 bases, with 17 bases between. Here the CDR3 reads CASSPETVAVDTQYF. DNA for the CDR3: TGCGCCAGCAGCCCAGAGACAGTAGCAGTAGATACGCAGTATTTT.

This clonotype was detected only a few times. The CDR3 DNA reads TGTGCCAGCAGTGATTCTGGTTTCCGCTCACCCCTCCACTTT. Translated: CASSDSGFRSPLHF. V gene TRBV2 combines with J gene TRBJ1-6; D is unclear. V was clipped by 3 bases and J by 10 bases, with 13 bases between them. This CDR3 is 14 amino acids long. Germline V gene lookup returns CDR1 SNHLY and CDR2 FYNNEI.

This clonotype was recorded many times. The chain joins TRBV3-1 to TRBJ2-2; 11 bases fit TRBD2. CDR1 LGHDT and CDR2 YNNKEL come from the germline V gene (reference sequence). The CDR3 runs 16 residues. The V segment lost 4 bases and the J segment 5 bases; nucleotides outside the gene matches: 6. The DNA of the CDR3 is TGTGCCAGCAGCCCTAGACTAGCGGGGCTAACCGGGGAGCTGTTTTTT. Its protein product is CASSPRLAGLTGELFF.

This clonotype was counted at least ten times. The chain's CDR3 is CASIRNTEAFF. The CDR3 DNA reads as TGTGCCAGCATTAGGAACACTGAAGCTTTCTTT. The chain carries TRBV6-5 and TRBJ1-1; no clear D gene. V lost 7 bases to trimming and J lost 1 base, with 4 bases between them. This CDR3 has 11 residues. The germline gives CDR1 MNHEY, CDR2 SVGAGI.